This T cell receptor (beta chain) was recorded in a study of T cell responses to AZD1222 COVID-19 vaccine. Background on the study: Second doses at about 4 or about 12 weeks were pooled. Study-wide results and caveats: Spike-specific TCR breadth and depth grew following two AZD1222 doses. White British ancestry dominated among donors, who included more females, and clonal diversity was possibly underestimated.

On this clone: Its matching antigen is unknown.

The CDR3 extends over 14 amino acids. Germline assignment: CDR1 MNHEY and CDR2 SVGAGI. V lost 3 bases and J 0 bases, leaving 9 bases between the germline ends. Sequencing used immunoSEQ multiplex PCR; TCRdb keeps in-frame clones, though not all of them. The top ten clones hold about 3% of a sample with about 180,000 clones, around nine tenths of them seen once. The clonotype comes from an adult in good health. The sample in question was peripheral blood, obtained on day 0 of AZD1222 vaccination. J is TRBJ2-7 and V is TRBV6-5; D is unresolved. CDR3 protein: CASSYTSTSYEQYF. As DNA, the CDR3 is TGTGCCAGCAGTTATACCTCTACCTCCTACGAGCAGTACTTC.